This T cell receptor beta chain emerged from a study of T-cell memory formation after mild COVID-19. CDR1 DFQATT and CDR2 SNEGSKA come from the germline V gene (reference sequence). This CDR3 has 14 amino acids. With V trimmed by 6 bases and J by 9 bases, 11 bases remained unmatched. MiXCR, run by TCRdb on the 5' RACE reads, gives a single entry per CDR3 protein. The sample consists of a few hundred thousand distinct CDR3 sequences, under 15% of them appearing once. Input material: PBMCs or a T cell subset sorted from them (not recorded which). The chain uses TRBV20-1 and TRBJ1-6, with TRBD1 matching 7 bases. The sequence came from a man between 18 and 35 years old who had mild COVID-19 (a few samples of this study predate the infection). Cell type and time point are not known. As DNA, the CDR3 is TGCAGTGCCTTAGTTCGGCAGGGGGTTTCACCCCTCCACTTT. Protein: CSALVRQGVSPLHF.